This TCR beta chain was recovered during a study of CD8+CD57+ T cells in acquired aplastic anemia. Germline V gives CDR1 MNHEY, CDR2 SVGEGT. The CDR3 runs 13 residues. The ends were cut back, 8 bases at V and 4 bases at J, with 12 bases in the middle. Ten or more counts support this clonotype. TCR beta VDJ and CDR3 were profiled, and genomic DNA was the template. TCRdb re-derived calls from the reads in MiXCR, one entry per CDR3 protein. The sample lists some 70,000 distinct CDR3 sequences, roughly 50% seen once, with approximately 8.3% in the top ten. Input material: sorted CD4+, CD8+, or CD8+CD57+ T cells (not recorded which) from PBMCs. This TCR came from a human donor in good health, serving as a control. The rearrangement uses TRBV6-2 or TRBV6-3 and TRBJ2-1; D is uncertain. DNA for the CDR3: TGTGCCAGCGGATCAACTGTATACAATGAGCAGTTCTTC. It translates to CASGSTVYNEQFF.